The source of this TCR beta chain is a study of cytomegalovirus exposure and HLA in healthy donors. Study-level results: Presence/absence analyses assumed roughly uniform sequencing depth across donors. A link between a missense DCLRE1C variant and TCR beta V- and J-gene trimming emerged from a later analysis.

The PCR made use of 60 Vbeta and 13 Jbeta primers. Using immunoSEQ multiplex PCR, the repertoire was profiled, and TCRdb retains in-frame clones only, with some absent. The data show around 170,000 clones, roughly 80% seen once. As for this clone: Its matching antigen is unknown.

The CDR3 is 13 amino acids. V lost 6 bases and J 4 bases, leaving 11 bases between the germline ends. CDR1 and CDR2 (germline): MDHEN, SYDVKM. What was sequenced was PBMCs. This TCR was sampled from a boy younger than 10 in good health and CMV-seronegative. The J gene is TRBJ2-3, the V gene TRBV28; tentatively, D is TRBD1 (5 bases). CDR3 in amino acids: CASRAAGSDTQYF. The CDR3 DNA follows: TGTGCCAGCAGAGCCGCAGGGTCAGATACGCAGTATTTT.